This TCR beta chain comes out of a study of technical replicates of blood from a few donors. TCRdb's table, derived via immunoSEQ multiplex PCR, lists solely in-frame clones and lacks some. This sample has approximately 75,000 clones; approximately 97% occur once, and the top ten carry approximately 0.18%. Germline V CDR1 and CDR2: LNHNV, YYDKDF (reference sequence). V was cut by 6 bases and J by 4 bases, with 12 bases left in between. The CDR3 has 13 amino acids. The chain employs TRBV15 and TRBJ1-1; tentative D call: TRBD1 (5 bases). The sample taken for sequencing was T cells isolated from PBMCs. The sequence was collected from a human donor in good health. The CDR3 nucleotides are TGTGCCACCAGAGTTAGGGGAGGCACTGAAGCTTTCTTT. As protein: CATRVRGGTEAFF.